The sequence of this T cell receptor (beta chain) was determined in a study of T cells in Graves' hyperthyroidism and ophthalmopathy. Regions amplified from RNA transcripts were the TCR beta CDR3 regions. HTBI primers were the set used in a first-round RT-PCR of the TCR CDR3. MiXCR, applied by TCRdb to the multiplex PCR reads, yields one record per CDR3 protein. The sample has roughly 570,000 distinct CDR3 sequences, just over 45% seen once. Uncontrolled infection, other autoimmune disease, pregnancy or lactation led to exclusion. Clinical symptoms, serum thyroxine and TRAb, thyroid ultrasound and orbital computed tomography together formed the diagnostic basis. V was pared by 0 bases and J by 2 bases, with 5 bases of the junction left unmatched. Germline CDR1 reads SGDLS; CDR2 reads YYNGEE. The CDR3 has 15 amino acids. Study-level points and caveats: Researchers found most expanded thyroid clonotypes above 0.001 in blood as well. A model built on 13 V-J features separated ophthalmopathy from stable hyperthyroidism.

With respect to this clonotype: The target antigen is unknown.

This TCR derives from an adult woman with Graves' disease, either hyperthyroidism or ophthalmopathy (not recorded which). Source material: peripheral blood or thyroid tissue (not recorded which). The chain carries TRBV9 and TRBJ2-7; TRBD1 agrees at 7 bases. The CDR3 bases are TGTGCCAGCAGCGTAGAGGGACAGCCCACCTACGAGCAGTACTTC. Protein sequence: CASSVEGQPTYEQYF.